A selection of T cell receptor beta chains follows, all from one sample in a study of vaccination effects on CD4 cells after COVID-19. Some clones are missing from TCRdb's copy, which holds only in-frame ones; the method was immunoSEQ multiplex PCR. Of 20,000 to 25,000 clones listed, just under 75% are singletons. These TCRs are of unknown antigen specificity. The sample here was CD4+ T cells from PBMCs cultured with SARS-CoV-2 spike peptides, taken before COVID-19 vaccination. Every receptor here comes from a human donor who received a COVID-19 vaccine. CDR3s include the opening cysteine and the closing phenylalanine or tryptophan. Each record gives: clone size, J gene, D gene, V gene, CDR3 DNA, CDR3 protein. The D gene is left open where the match is weak. Size is omitted from some rows. Given values are once, few, many or a class for expanded clones.

>.|TRBJ2-5|TRBD2|TRBV7-8
TGTGCCAGCAGCTTAGGGACTAGCGGGAGCTCTGAGACCCAGTACTTC
CASSLGTSGSSETQYF
>.|TRBJ2-3|.|TRBV2
TGTGCCAGCAGTGAGGGGGGCCAGGACACAGATACGCAGTATTTT
CASSEGGQDTDTQYF
>.|TRBJ2-7|.|TRBV5-4
TGTGCCAGCAGCTTGGAAGGGGTCGGACCCCCGCCGGTGTTC
CASSLEGVGPPPVF
>.|TRBJ2-3|.|TRBV5-1
TGCGCCAGCAGCCTATACGGGACATACACAGATACGCAGTATTTT
CASSLYGTYTDTQYF
>few|TRBJ2-7|.|TRBV6-5
TGTGCCAGCAGTCGGACAAGGGGTTACGAGCAGTACTTC
CASSRTRGYEQYF
>.|TRBJ2-7|TRBD2|TRBV2
TGTGCCAGCAGTGAAACCCTGACTAGCGGGTTGACCTACGAGCAGTACTTC
CASSETLTSGLTYEQYF
>.|TRBJ2-3|.|TRBV11-1
TGTGCCAGCAGTTCAGGGGGGACTGTCGTAGATACGCAGTATTTT
CASSSGGTVVDTQYF
>.|TRBJ2-1|.|TRBV12-3/TRBV12-4
TGTGCCAGCAGTTCCCTCCGGGCTTGGAAGTTCTTC
CASSSLRAWKFF
>.|TRBJ1-4|.|TRBV7-9
TGTGCCAGCAGCTTTCTACTAAGACAGGTGAATGAAAAACTGTTTTTT
CASSFLLRQVNEKLFF
>.|TRBJ1-1|.|TRBV5-4
TGTGCCAGCAGCTTGTCTGGGACAATACCTGGGGCTTTCTTT
CASSLSGTIPGAFF
>.|TRBJ2-5|.|TRBV7-9
TGTGCCAGCAGCTTCCCCTGGGGGTTAAGGGGTGAGACCCAGTACTTC
CASSFPWGLRGETQYF
>.|TRBJ1-2|.|TRBV2
TGTGCCAGCAGTGACCAGGGTATGGGGTATGGCTACACCTTC
CASSDQGMGYGYTF
>.|TRBJ2-7|TRBD2|TRBV7-6
TGTGCCAGCAGCTTAGCTGCGACTAGCGGGAGTGTTGAGCAGTACTTC
CASSLAATSGSVEQYF
>.|TRBJ2-7|.|TRBV19
TGTGCCAGTAGTTTTTCGGTATCCTACGAGCAGTACTTC
CASSFSVSYEQYF
>once|TRBJ2-7|.|TRBV29-1
TGCAGCGTCGAACCCAGGCAGGGCGAGCAGTACTTC
CSVEPRQGEQYF
>once|TRBJ2-7|TRBD2|TRBV6-5
TGTGCCAGCAGTCCCGCGGGGGGCGGTGTGCAGTACTTC
CASSPAGGGVQYF
>.|TRBJ2-3|.|TRBV5-4
TGTGCCAGCAGCTTAGCCGGGACCGTACCAGGGACGCAGTATTTT
CASSLAGTVPGTQYF
>.|TRBJ1-2|.|TRBV10-1
TGCGCCAGCAGTGAGTCCAGAGGGGGTGGCTACACCTTC
CASSESRGGGYTF
>.|TRBJ1-6|TRBD1|TRBV5-1
TGCGCCAGCACCCTCCGACAGGGGGAGAATTCACCCCTCCACTTT
CASTLRQGENSPLHF
>.|TRBJ2-1|.|TRBV7-4
TGTGCCAGCAGCCTCCAGGGGCTTAGCTCCTACAATGAGCAGTTCTTC
CASSLQGLSSYNEQFF
>.|TRBJ1-1|.|TRBV18
TGTGCCAGCTCCCTGGGGGTGAACACTGAAGCTTTCTTT
CASSLGVNTEAFF
>.|TRBJ1-5|.|TRBV6-5
TGTGCCAGCAGTTACGCGCAGGGCAGTGATCAGCCCCAGCATTTT
CASSYAQGSDQPQHF
>.|TRBJ2-3|.|TRBV10-3
TGTGCCATCACTTCCACCAGCACAGATACGCAGTATTTT
CAITSTSTDTQYF
>.|TRBJ2-1|.|TRBV5-1
TGCGCCAGCAGCTTCGGCGGCTCGATGCAGTTCTTC
CASSFGGSMQFF
>.|TRBJ2-1|TRBD2|TRBV6-5
TGTGCCAGCAGTCGGGCTAGCGGGAGGGTTGAGCAGTTCTTC
CASSRASGRVEQFF
>few|TRBJ2-7|.|TRBV30
TGTGCCTGGGCAACAAGGGGACACAACAAGATCTACGAGCAGTACTTC
CAWATRGHNKIYEQYF
>.|TRBJ2-5|TRBD2|TRBV6-6
TGTGCCAGCAGTTACGGGCGGGAGATCGGCGGAGAGACCCAGTACTTC
CASSYGREIGGETQYF
>few|TRBJ1-1|.|TRBV6-5
TGTGCCAGCAGTCCTTATACGAACACTGAAGCTTTCTTT
CASSPYTNTEAFF
>.|TRBJ2-7|.|TRBV7-9
TGTGCCAGCAGCTCGCCCTACGAGCAGTACTTC
CASSSPYEQYF
>.|TRBJ1-1|.|TRBV5-1
TGCGCCAGCACCTCTGGTACCTCGGTACATGAAGCTTTCTTT
CASTSGTSVHEAFF
>.|TRBJ2-7|.|TRBV14
TGTGCCAGCAGCCAAGTCGGGAGCCGAAAGCAGTACTTC
CASSQVGSRKQYF
>few|TRBJ2-3|TRBD2|TRBV6-4
TGTGCCAGCAGTCATAGCGGGGGGGCCACAGATACGCAGTATTTT
CASSHSGGATDTQYF
>.|TRBJ1-1|.|TRBV7-9
TGTGCCAGCAGCTTAGTAACATTGGAAATCCAGAACACTGAAGCTTTCTTT
CASSLVTLEIQNTEAFF
>.|TRBJ1-1|TRBD1|TRBV7-9
TGTGCCAGCAGCTTAGTGACAGGGCCGGGGACTGAAGCTTTCTTT
CASSLVTGPGTEAFF
>.|TRBJ2-2|.|TRBV5-1
TGCGCCAGCAGCTGGGGTGGTTCGAACACCGGGGAGCTGTTTTTT
CASSWGGSNTGELFF
>few|TRBJ2-7|TRBD1|TRBV29-1
TGCAGCGTCGCCCGGGACAGGGGTGACGAGCAGTACTTC
CSVARDRGDEQYF
>.|TRBJ2-5|.|TRBV5-1
TGCGCCAGCAGCTTGGCCCCCCTCCAAGAGACCCAGTACTTC
CASSLAPLQETQYF
>.|TRBJ2-5|TRBD2|TRBV7-7
TGTGCCAGCAGCTTAATAGCGGGAGGACAAGAGACCCAGTACTTC
CASSLIAGGQETQYF
>.|TRBJ1-2|.|TRBV21-1
TGTGCCAGCCTCGGGGCGTTGTGGGGCTACACCTTC
CASLGALWGYTF
>.|TRBJ2-7|TRBD1|TRBV4-1
TGCGCCAGCAGCCTCGGACAGGGGGCAACCTACGAGCAGTACTTC
CASSLGQGATYEQYF
>medium-sized|TRBJ1-3|TRBD1|TRBV5-1
TGCGCCAGCAGCTTGACCACGCCGGGACAGGGGGCGCATTCAAACACCATATATTTT
CASSLTTPGQGAHSNTIYF
>few|TRBJ1-3|.|TRBV5-1
TGCGCCAGCAGCTTGGCATCCCGGTTTTCTGGAAACACCATATATTTT
CASSLASRFSGNTIYF
>.|TRBJ1-1|TRBD1|TRBV6-4
TGTGCCAGCAGTGTTGAGGAGGGGGCGATTTCTACGGCTTTCTTT
CASSVEEGAISTAFF
>.|TRBJ1-1|.|TRBV18
TGTGCCAGCTCACCAACAGGGACGAACACTGAAGCTTTCTTT
CASSPTGTNTEAFF
>.|TRBJ2-7|.|TRBV13
TGTGCCAGCAGCCGGATGTGGCGGGGTCACTACGAGCAGTACTTC
CASSRMWRGHYEQYF
>.|TRBJ2-1|.|TRBV10-2
TGCGCCAGCAATTTAGCATGGGACTACAATGAGCAGTTCTTC
CASNLAWDYNEQFF
>once|TRBJ1-1|TRBD1|TRBV5-1
TGCGCCAGCAGCATGCGACAGGGTAAGAACACTGAAGCTTTCTTT
CASSMRQGKNTEAFF
>.|TRBJ2-3|TRBD2|TRBV4-2
TGTGCCAGCAGCCGTCAACTAGCGGGGGACACAGATACGCAGTATTTT
CASSRQLAGDTDTQYF
>.|TRBJ2-1|TRBD2|TRBV29-1
TGCAGCGGTACCGCGGGGGGGGCCTACAATGAGCAGTTCTTC
CSGTAGGAYNEQFF
>.|TRBJ2-7|.|TRBV7-8
TGTGCCAGCAGCCTTCAGACAGAGGCCTACGAGCAGTACTTC
CASSLQTEAYEQYF
>.|TRBJ2-6|TRBD2|TRBV19
TGTGCCAGTAGTAGGGGGGGCTCTGGGGCCAACGTCCTGACTTTC
CASSRGGSGANVLTF